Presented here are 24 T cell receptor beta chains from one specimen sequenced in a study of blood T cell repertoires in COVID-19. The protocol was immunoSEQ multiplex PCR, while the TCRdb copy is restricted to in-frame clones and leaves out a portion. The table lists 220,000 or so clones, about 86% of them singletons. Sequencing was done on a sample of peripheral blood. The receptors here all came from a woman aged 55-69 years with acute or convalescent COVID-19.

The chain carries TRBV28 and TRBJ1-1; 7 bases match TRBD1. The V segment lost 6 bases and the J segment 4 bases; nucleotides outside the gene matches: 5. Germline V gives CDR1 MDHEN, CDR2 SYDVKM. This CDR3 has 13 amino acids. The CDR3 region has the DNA TGTGCCAGCAGGTTACAGGGGCCCACTGAAGCTTTCTTT. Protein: CASRLQGPTEAFF.

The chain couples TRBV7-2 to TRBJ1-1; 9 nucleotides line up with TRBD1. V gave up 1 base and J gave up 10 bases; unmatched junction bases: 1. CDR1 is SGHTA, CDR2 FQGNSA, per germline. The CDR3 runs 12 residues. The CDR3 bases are TGTGCCAGCAGCTTAGACAGGGGGCTAGCTTTCTTT. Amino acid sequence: CASSLDRGLAFF. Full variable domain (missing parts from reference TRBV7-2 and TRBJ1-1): GAGVSQSPSNKVTEKGKDVELRCDPISGHTALYWYRQSLGQGLEFLIYFQGNSAPDKSGLPSDRFSAERTGGSVSTLTIQRTQQEDSAVYLCASSLDRGLAFFGQGTRLTVV.

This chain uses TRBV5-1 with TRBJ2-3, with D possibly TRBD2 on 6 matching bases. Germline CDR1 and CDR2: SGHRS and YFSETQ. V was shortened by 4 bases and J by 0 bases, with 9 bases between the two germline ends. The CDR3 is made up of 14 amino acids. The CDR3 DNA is TGCGCCAGCAGCCCCAGCGGGAGCACAGATACGCAGTATTTT. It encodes CASSPSGSTDTQYF. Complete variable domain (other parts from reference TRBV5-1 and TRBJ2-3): KAGVTQTPRYLIKTRGQQVTLSCSPISGHRSVSWYQQTPGQGLQFLFEYFSETQRNKGNFPGRFSGRQFSNSRSEMNVSTLELGDSALYLCASSPSGSTDTQYFGPGTRLTVL.

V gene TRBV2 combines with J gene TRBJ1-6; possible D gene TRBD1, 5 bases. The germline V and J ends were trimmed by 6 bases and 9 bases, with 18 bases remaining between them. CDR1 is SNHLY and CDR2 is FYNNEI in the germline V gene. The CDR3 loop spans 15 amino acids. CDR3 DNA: TGTGCCAGCAGCCCCAGGCAGGGCTCAAGTTCACCCCTCCACTTT. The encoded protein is CASSPRQGSSSPLHF.

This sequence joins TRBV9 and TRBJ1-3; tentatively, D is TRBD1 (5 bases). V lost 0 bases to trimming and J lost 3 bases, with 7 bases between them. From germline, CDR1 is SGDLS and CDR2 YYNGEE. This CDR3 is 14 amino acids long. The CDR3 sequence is CASSVGGVGNTIYF. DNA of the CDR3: TGTGCCAGCAGCGTAGGGGGGGTTGGAAACACCATATATTTT.

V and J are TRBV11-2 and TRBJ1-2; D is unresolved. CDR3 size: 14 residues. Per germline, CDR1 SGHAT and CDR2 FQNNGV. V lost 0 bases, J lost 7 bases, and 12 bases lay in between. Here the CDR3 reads CASSLEWGGGGYTF. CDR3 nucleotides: TGTGCCAGCAGCTTAGAATGGGGAGGTGGTGGCTACACCTTC.

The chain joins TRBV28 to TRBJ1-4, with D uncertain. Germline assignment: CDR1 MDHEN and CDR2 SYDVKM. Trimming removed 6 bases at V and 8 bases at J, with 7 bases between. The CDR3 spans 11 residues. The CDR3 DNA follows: TGTGCCAGCAGGGACTTCGAAAAACTGTTTTTT. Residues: CASRDFEKLFF.

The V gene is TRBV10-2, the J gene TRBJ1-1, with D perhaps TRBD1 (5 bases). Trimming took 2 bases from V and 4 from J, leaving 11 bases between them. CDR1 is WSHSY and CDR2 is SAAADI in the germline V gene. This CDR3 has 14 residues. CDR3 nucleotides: TGCGCCAGCAGTGAGGCTTCAGGGTTCACTGAAGCTTTCTTT. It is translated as CASSEASGFTEAFF.

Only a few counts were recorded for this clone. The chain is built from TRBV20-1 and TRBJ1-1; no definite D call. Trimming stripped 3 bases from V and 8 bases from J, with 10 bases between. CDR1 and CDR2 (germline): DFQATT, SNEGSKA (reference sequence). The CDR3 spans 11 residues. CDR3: CSASTWAEAFF. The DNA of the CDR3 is TGCAGTGCTAGTACGTGGGCGGAAGCTTTCTTT.

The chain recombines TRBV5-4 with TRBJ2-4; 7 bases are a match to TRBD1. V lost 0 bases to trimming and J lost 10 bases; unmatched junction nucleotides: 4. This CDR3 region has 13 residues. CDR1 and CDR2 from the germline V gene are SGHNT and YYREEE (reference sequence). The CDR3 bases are TGTGCCAGCAGCTTGGGGGACAGAGTGATTCAGTACTTC. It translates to CASSLGDRVIQYF.

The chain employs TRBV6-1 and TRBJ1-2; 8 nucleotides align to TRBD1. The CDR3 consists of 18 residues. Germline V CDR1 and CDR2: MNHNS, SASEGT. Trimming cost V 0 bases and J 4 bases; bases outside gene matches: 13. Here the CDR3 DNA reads TGTGCCAGCAGTGAAGCGACCTACGGAAATACAGGGGGCTATGGCTACACCTTC. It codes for CASSEATYGNTGGYGYTF.

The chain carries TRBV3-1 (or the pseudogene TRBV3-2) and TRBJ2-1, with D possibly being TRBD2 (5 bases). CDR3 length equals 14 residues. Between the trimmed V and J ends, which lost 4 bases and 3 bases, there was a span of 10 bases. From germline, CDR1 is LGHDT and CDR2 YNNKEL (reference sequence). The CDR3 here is CASSPGGGYNEQFF. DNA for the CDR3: TGTGCCAGCAGCCCAGGAGGCGGCTACAATGAGCAGTTCTTC.

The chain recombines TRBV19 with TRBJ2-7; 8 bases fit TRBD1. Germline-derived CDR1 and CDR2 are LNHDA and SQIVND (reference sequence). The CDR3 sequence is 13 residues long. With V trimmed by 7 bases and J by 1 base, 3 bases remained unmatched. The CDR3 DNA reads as TGTGCCAGTATAGGGACAGGTTCCTACGAGCAGTACTTC. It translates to CASIGTGSYEQYF.

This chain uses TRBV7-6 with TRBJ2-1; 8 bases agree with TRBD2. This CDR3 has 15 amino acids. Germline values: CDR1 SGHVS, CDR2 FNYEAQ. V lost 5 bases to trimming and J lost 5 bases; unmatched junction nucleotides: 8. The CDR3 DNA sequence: TGTGCCAGCAGCGCTGGACTAGCCCTCCACAATGAGCAGTTCTTC. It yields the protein CASSAGLALHNEQFF.

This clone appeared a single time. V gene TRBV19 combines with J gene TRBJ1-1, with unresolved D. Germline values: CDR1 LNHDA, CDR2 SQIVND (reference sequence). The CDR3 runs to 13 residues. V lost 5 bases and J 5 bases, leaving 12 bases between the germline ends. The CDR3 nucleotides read TGTGCCAGTAGTCCCGCGGCGCGGACTGAAGCTTTCTTT. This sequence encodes CASSPAARTEAFF. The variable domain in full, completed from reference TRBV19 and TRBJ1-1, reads DGGITQSPKYLFRKEGQNVTLSCEQNLNHDAMYWYRQDPGQGLRLIYYSQIVNDFQKGDIAEGYSVSREKKESFPLTVTSAQKNPTAFYLCASSPAARTEAFFGQGTRLTVV.

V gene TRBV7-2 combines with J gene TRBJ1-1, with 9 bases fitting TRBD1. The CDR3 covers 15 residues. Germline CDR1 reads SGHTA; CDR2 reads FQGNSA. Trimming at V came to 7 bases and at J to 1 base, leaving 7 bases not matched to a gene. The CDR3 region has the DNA TGTGCCAGCAACACCAAGACAGGGGGGAACACTGAAGCTTTCTTT. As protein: CASNTKTGGNTEAFF.

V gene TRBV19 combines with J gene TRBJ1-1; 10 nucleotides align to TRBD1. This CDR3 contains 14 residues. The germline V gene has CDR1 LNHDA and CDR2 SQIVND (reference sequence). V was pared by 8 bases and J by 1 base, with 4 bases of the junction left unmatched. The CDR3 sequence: CASGTGVGNTEAFF. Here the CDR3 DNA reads TGTGCCAGTGGGACAGGGGTCGGGAACACTGAAGCTTTCTTT.

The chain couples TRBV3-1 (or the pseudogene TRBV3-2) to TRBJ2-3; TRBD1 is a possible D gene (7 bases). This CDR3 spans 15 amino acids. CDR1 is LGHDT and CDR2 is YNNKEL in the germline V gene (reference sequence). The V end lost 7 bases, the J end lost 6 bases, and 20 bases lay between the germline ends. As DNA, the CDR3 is TGTGCCAGCACCCTCTCGGAGGGGGCGACGGATACGCAGTATTTT. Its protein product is CASTLSEGATDTQYF.

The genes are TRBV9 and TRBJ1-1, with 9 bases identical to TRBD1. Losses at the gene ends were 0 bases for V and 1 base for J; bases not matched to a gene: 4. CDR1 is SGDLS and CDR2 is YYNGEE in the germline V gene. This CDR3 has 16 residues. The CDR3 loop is CASSVGTGGKNTEAFF. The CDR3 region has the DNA TGTGCCAGCAGCGTAGGTACAGGGGGCAAGAACACTGAAGCTTTCTTT.

The CDR3 DNA reads TGTGCCAGCAGCCTTGACTCGGGGGGTGAAGCTTTCTTT. This encodes CASSLDSGGEAFF. The chain uses TRBV3-1 (or the pseudogene TRBV3-2) and TRBJ1-1; maybe TRBD1 (5 bases). V was shortened by 4 bases and J by 7 bases, with 13 bases between the two germline ends. The CDR3 runs to 13 residues. Germline values: CDR1 LGHDT, CDR2 YNNKEL (reference sequence).

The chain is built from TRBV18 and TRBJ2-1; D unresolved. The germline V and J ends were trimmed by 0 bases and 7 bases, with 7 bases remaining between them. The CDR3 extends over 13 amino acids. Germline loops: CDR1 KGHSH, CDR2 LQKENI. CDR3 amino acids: CASSPPSFNEQFF. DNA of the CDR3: TGTGCCAGCTCACCACCTTCATTTAATGAGCAGTTCTTC. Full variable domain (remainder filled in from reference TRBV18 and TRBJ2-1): NAGVMQNPRHLVRRRGQEARLRCSPMKGHSHVYWYRQLPEEGLKFMVYLQKENIIDESGMPKERFSAEFPKEGPSILRIQQVVRGDSAAYFCASSPPSFNEQFFGPGTRLTVL.

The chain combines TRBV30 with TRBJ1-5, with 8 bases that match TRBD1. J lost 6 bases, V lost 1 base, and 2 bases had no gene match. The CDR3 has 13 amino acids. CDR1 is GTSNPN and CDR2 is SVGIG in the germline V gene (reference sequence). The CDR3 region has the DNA TGTGCCTGGAGTGGTACAGGGGGTCAGCCCCAGCATTTT. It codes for CAWSGTGGQPQHF.

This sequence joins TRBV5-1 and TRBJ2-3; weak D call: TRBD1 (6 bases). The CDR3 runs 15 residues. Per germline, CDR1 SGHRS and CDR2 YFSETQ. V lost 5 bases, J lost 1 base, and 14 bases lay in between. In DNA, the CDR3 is TGCGCCAGCAGTGAACAGGGTACGGGCACAGATACGCAGTATTTT. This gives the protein CASSEQGTGTDTQYF.

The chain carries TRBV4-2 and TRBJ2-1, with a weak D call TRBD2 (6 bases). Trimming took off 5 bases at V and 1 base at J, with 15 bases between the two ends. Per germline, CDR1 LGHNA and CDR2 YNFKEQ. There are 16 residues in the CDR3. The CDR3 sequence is CASSAGLFGSYNEQFF. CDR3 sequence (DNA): TGTGCCAGCAGCGCGGGGTTATTTGGGTCCTACAATGAGCAGTTCTTC.